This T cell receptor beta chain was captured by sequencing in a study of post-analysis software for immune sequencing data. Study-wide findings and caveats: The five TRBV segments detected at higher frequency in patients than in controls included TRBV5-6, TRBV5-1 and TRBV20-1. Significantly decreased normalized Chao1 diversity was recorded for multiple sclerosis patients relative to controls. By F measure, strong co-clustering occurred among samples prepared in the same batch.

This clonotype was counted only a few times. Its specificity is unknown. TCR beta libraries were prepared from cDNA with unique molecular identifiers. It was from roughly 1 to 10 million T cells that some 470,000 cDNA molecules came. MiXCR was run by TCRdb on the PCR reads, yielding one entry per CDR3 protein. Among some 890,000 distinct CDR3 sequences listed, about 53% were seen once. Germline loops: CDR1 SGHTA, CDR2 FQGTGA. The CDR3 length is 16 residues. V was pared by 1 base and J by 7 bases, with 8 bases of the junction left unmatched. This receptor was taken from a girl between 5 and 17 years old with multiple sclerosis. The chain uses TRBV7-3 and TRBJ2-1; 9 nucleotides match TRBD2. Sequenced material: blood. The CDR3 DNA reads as TGTGCCAGCAGCTTAAGGAGCGGGAGGACGACAAATGAGCAGTTCTTC. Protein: CASSLRSGRTTNEQFF.